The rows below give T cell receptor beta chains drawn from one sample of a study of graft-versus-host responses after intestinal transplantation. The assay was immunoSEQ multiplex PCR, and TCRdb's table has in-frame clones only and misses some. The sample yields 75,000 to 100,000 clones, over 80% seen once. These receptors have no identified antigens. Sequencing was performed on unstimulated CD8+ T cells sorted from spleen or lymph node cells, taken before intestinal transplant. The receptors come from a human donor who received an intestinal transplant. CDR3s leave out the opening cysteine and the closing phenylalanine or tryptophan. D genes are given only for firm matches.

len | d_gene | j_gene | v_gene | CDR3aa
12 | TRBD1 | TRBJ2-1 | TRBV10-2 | ASSDWTGGYEQF
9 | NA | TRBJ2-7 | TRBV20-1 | SARDTYEQY
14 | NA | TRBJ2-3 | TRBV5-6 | ASSVLQGGRPDTQY
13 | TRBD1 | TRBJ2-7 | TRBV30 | AWSVDRAGSYEQY
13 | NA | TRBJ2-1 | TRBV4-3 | ASSQDTGSYNEQF
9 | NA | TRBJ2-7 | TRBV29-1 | SVGRSYEQY
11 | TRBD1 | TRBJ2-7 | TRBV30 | ACAGTGPYEQY
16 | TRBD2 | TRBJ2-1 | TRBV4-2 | ASSQDPLGLAGGDEQF
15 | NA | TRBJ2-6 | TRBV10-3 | AISEPGGNSGANVLT
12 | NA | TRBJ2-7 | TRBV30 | AWSVEGRAIEQY
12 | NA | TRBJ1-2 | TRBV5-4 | ASSLGEGRYGYT
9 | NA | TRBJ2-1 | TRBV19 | ASSLSNEQF
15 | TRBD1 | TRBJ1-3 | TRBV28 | ATSDRALDYSGNTIY
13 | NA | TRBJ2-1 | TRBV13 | ASSRIVGGADEQF
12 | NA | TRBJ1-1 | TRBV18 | ASSPSDSFTEAF
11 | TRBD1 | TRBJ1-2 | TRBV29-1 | SVPGQDSYGYT
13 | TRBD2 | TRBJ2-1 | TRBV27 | ASSFGLAGGNEQF
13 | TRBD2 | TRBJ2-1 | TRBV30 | AWGAGLAGYNEQF
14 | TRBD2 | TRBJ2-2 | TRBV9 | ASSLRGTSRSGELF
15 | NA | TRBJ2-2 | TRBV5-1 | ASSFTPGGSNTGELF
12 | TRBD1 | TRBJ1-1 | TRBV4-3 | ANSPTGGDTEAF
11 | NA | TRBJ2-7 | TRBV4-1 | ASSQRESYEQY
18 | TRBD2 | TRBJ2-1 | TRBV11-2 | ASSLDETSGRANGYNEQF
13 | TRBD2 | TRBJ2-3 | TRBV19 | ASKGTSGVTDTQY
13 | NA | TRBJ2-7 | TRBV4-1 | ASSQGHTGTYEQY
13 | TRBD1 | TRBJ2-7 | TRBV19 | ASSSDTTGADEQY
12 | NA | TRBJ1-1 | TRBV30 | AWSVLTGNTEAF
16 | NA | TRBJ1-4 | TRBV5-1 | ASSYRGAAVATNEKLF
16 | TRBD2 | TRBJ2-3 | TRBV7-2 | ASSLDFFLAGPTDTQY
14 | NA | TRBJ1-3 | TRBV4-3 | ASSQGLEAIGNTIY
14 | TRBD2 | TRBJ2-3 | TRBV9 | ASSSSSGGSTDTQY
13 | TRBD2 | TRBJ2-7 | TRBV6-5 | ASSYGLAGSYEQY
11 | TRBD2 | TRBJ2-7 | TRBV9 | ASSSGVVNEQY
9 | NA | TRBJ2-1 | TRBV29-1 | SVGAYNEQF
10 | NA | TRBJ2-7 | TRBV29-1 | SVGEGVNEQY
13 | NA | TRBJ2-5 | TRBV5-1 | ASSEGRGAGETQY
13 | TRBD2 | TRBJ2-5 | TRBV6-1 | ASSELAGGGETQY
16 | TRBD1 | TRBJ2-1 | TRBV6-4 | ASSVSPNGQGPNNEQF
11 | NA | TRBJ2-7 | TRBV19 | ASSITGNYEQY
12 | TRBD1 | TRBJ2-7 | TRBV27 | ASTSGTGDYEQY
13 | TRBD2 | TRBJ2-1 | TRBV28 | ASLGGRAIYNEQF
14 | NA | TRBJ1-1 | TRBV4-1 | ASTYYRDIPNTEAF